What follows are 7 T cell receptor beta chains derived from one specimen sequenced in a study of blood T cell repertoires in COVID-19. Libraries were prepared by immunoSEQ multiplex PCR; TCRdb keeps only in-frame clonotypes and omits some of them. The repertoire holds around 390,000 clones, with around nine tenths as singletons. The material sequenced was PBMCs or T cells enriched from blood (not recorded which). The receptors were gathered from a woman aged 45-65 years who had recovered from COVID-19.

The chain links TRBV7-2 to TRBJ2-7; the D gene is possibly TRBD1 (5 bases). Trimming shortened V by 1 base and J by 2 bases, and 12 bases separated the two germline ends. The CDR3 spans 15 residues. Germline V gene data show CDR1 as SGHTA and CDR2 as FQGNSA. The CDR3 DNA reads TGTGCCAGCAGCTTAGATGGGGCAAATACCTACGAGCAGTACTTC. The encoded protein is CASSLDGANTYEQYF. The whole variable domain, remainder taken from reference TRBV7-2 and TRBJ2-7, is GAGVSQSPSNKVTEKGKDVELRCDPISGHTALYWYRQSLGQGLEFLIYFQGNSAPDKSGLPSDRFSAERTGGSVSTLTIQRTQQEDSAVYLCASSLDGANTYEQYFGPGTRLTVT.

This sequence joins TRBV11-2 and TRBJ2-7; possible D gene TRBD2, 5 bases. The ends were cut back, 2 bases at V and 3 bases at J, with 14 bases in the middle. CDR3 size: 15 residues. Germline V gene data show CDR1 as SGHAT and CDR2 as FQNNGV. CDR3 in amino acids: CASSLRPRDDYEQYF. CDR3 bases: TGTGCCAGCAGCTTACGCCCCCGGGATGACTACGAGCAGTACTTC.

This clone was seen a single time. This sequence joins TRBV4-3 and TRBJ1-3; the D gene is possibly TRBD1 (6 bases). CDR1 is LGHNA and CDR2 is YSLEER in the germline V gene. The V end lost 5 bases, the J end lost 0 bases, and 14 bases lay between the germline ends. The CDR3 spans 16 residues. CDR3 sequence (DNA): TGCGCCAGCAGCGAACACAGGGTGAGCTCTGGAAACACCATATATTTT. Translation gives CASSEHRVSSGNTIYF.

The genes are TRBV7-3 and TRBJ2-7; D perhaps matches TRBD1 (5 bases). CDR3 length equals 13 residues. The germline V gene has CDR1 SGHTA and CDR2 FQGTGA. The V gene lost 5 bases and the J gene lost 2 bases, with 10 bases spanning the gap. CDR3 sequence reads: CASSLTGTYEQYF. CDR3 DNA: TGTGCCAGCAGCCTCACAGGTACCTACGAGCAGTACTTC.

The J gene is TRBJ1-3, the V gene TRBV6-5; D is ambiguous. The CDR3 is 15 amino acids. The V gene lost 2 bases and the J gene lost 7 bases, with 15 bases spanning the gap. Looked up from germline, CDR1 is MNHEY and CDR2 is SVGAGI. Here the CDR3 DNA reads TGTGCCAGCAGTTACGGTGGCAGAGGAATCAACACCATATATTTT. Protein sequence: CASSYGGRGINTIYF.

This clone was counted a single time. V is TRBV7-9 and J is TRBJ1-3; TRBD1 matches 9 bases. CDR3 length: 16 amino acids. The junction had 9 bases not matched to a gene; V was cut back by 5 bases and J by 4 bases. From germline, CDR1 is SEHNR and CDR2 FQNEAQ (reference sequence). The CDR3 is CASSQRDRGDGNTIYF. CDR3 bases: TGTGCCAGCAGCCAACGAGACAGGGGGGACGGAAACACCATATATTTT.

The J gene is TRBJ1-4, the V gene TRBV6-5; D remains ambiguous. The CDR3 loop spans 14 amino acids. Between the trimmed V and J ends, which lost 5 bases and 0 bases, there was a span of 7 bases. Germline CDR1 is MNHEY and CDR2 is SVGAGI. In DNA form, the CDR3 reads TGTGCCAGCAGTCGCAGTACAACTAATGAAAAACTGTTTTTT. Translating gives CASSRSTTNEKLFF.